This TCR beta chain was identified during a study of shared clonotypes between healthy human individuals. General study points: Relative to clonotypes present in all four donors, those not shared had lower generation probabilities.

Germline-derived CDR1 and CDR2 are MRHNA and SNTAGT. The V end lost 0 bases, the J end lost 6 bases, and 12 bases lay between the germline ends. There are 15 residues in the CDR3. For this clone: Its antigen is not known.

Repertoires were generated with immunoSEQ multiplex PCR, while TCRdb's copy carries only in-frame clones and drops some. The profile covers some 2,000,000 clones, with more than 90% appearing a single time and less than 0.15% taken by the ten largest. The TCR sequence derives from a young man in good health. What was sequenced was naive CD4+ T cells sorted from blood. The subset was: CD45RA+ positively selected. The chain combines TRBV6-4 with TRBJ2-1, with TRBD2 as a possible D gene (5 bases). CDR3 in amino acids: CASSDSPGKGNEQFF. The CDR3 DNA reads as TGTGCCAGCAGTGACTCGCCGGGGAAAGGCAATGAGCAGTTCTTC.